A selection of T cell receptor beta chains follows, all from one sample in a study of blood T cell repertoires in COVID-19. Sequenced by immunoSEQ multiplex PCR; TCRdb stores in-frame clones only, minus some. The sample contains about 150,000 clones, approximately 73% of which appear only once. Sequencing was performed on peripheral blood. These receptors were obtained from a woman aged 80 or older with acute or convalescent COVID-19. Each CDR3 is given with its conserved first and last residue.

v_call	cdr3_length	j_call	cdr3_aa
TRBV2	15	TRBJ2-3	CASAFSGLAGGRKYF
TRBV27	13	TRBJ2-5	CASSLASLETQYF
TRBV6-5	15	TRBJ1-1	CASTFSRDRGTEAFF
TRBV7-3	14	TRBJ2-1	CASSAGQHYNEQFF
TRBV18	15	TRBJ2-2	CASSPAGGLSGELFF
TRBV19	12	TRBJ2-1	CASSIWANEQFF
TRBV19	18	TRBJ1-5	CASSELPFTGGGGQPQHF
TRBV4-2	17	TRBJ2-4	CASSPMGGSLAKNIQYF
TRBV24-1	16	TRBJ2-3	CATSDSAGGIPDTQYF
TRBV7-9	14	TRBJ2-3	CASSPHLSTDTQYF
TRBV3-1/TRBV3-2	16	TRBJ2-7	CASSQDQGLASYEQYF
TRBV19	17	TRBJ2-1	CASSSTRTGRLYNEQFF
TRBV3-1/TRBV3-2	14	TRBJ1-1	CASSQQGRVTEAFF
TRBV2	15	TRBJ1-5	CASMAGQYSNQPQHF
TRBV15	15	TRBJ1-5	CATNNLGAENQPQHF
TRBV27	17	TRBJ1-5	CASRSDRVQSGNQPQHF
TRBV6-2/TRBV6-3	17	TRBJ2-2	CASSSSATGADTGELFF
TRBV1	17	TRBJ2-3	CTSSQDKASGPTDTQYF
TRBV7-6	15	TRBJ1-5	CASSLAGHSDQPQHF
TRBV5-6	14	TRBJ1-2	CASSLAGQDYGYTF
TRBV5-1	16	TRBJ1-5	CASSLGATGEGQPQHF
TRBV14	16	TRBJ2-3	CASSQDRGGGQDTQYF
TRBV18	20	TRBJ2-7	CASSPPDRDLMSKVSYEQYF
TRBV18	15	TRBJ1-1	CASSPSDRGHTEAFF
TRBV19	16	TRBJ2-5	CASSPGLAGAWETQYF
TRBV20-1	17	TRBJ2-7	CSASHAGLAGGPYEQYF
TRBV6-5	13	TRBJ1-2	CASRKGQGEGYTF
TRBV3-1/TRBV3-2	14	TRBJ1-1	CASSPNNRYTEAFF
TRBV6-5	12	TRBJ2-7	CASSAYSYEQYF
TRBV30	12	TRBJ1-1	CAWRLTGTEAFF
TRBV6-5	14	TRBJ1-3	CASTRTYSGNTIYF
TRBV7-2	16	TRBJ1-1	CASSLAGGKMNTEAFF
TRBV4-1	18	TRBJ1-4	CASSGSGGANPTNEKLFF
TRBV7-2	15	TRBJ1-1	CASSLSGERIAEAFF
TRBV9	16	TRBJ2-2	CASSVSGLATNGELFF
TRBV3-1/TRBV3-2	13	TRBJ1-6	CASSQDINSPLHF
TRBV19	15	TRBJ1-2	CATTMDETSNYGYTF
TRBV5-1	15	TRBJ2-1	CASSHRDRGSNEQFF
TRBV10-3	15	TRBJ2-5	CAISEATTSQETQYF
TRBV23-1	18	TRBJ1-1	CASTLKSDRVVVNTEAFF
TRBV28	14	TRBJ1-3	CASSLQQARNTIYF
TRBV6-1	15	TRBJ1-2	CASSEDISRLYGYTF
TRBV18	17	TRBJ2-3	CASSPITQRISTDTQYF
TRBV5-6	16	TRBJ1-1	CASSLAGGGSYTEAFF
TRBV11-2	15	TRBJ2-7	CATRYGTSGSYEQYF
TRBV19	12	TRBJ1-2	CASARENYGYTF
TRBV4-2	16	TRBJ2-1	CASSHQAGGSYNEQFF